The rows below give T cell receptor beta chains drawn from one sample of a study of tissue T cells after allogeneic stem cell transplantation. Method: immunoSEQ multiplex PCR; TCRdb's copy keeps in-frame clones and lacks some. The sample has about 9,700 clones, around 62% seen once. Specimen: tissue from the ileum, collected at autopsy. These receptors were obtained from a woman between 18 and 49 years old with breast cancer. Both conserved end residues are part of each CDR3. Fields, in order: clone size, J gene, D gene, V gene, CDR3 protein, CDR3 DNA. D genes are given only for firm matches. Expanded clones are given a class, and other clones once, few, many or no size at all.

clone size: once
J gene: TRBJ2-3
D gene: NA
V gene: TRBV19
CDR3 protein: CASSGPKDQRTDTQYF
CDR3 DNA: TGTGCCAGTAGTGGGCCAAAAGACCAGCGCACAGATACGCAGTATTTT

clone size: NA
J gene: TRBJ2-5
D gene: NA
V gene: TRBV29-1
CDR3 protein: CSVAPSGQETQYF
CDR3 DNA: TGCAGCGTGGCTCCTTCGGGCCAAGAGACCCAGTACTTC

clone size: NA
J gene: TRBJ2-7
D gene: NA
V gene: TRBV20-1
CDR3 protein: CSASRLGSYEQYF
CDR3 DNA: TGCAGTGCTAGTCGGCTGGGCAGCTACGAGCAGTACTTC

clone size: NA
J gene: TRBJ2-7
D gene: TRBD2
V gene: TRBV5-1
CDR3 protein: CASSPGLAGGYEQYF
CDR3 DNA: TGCGCCAGCAGCCCTGGACTAGCGGGGGGCTACGAGCAGTACTTC

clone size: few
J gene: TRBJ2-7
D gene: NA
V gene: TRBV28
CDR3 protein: CASSLSFQVTRISSYEQYF
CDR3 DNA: TGTGCCAGCAGTTTATCCTTCCAGGTTACCCGAATAAGCTCCTACGAGCAGTACTTC

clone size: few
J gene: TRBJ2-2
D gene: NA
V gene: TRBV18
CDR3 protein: CASSSSTNTGELFF
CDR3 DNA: TGTGCCAGCTCCTCATCGACGAACACCGGGGAGCTGTTTTTT

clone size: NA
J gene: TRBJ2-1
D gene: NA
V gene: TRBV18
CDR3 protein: CASSPLASDDNEQFF
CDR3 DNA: TGTGCCAGCTCACCACTAGCTAGCGATGACAATGAGCAGTTCTTC

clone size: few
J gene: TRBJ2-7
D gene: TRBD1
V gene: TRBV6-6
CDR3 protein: CASSYSQGVGEQYF
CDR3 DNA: TGTGCCAGCAGTTACTCACAGGGGGTTGGCGAGCAGTACTTC

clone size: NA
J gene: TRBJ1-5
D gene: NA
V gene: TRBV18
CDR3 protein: CASSPSTHQPQHF
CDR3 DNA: TGTGCCAGCTCACCCAGCACTCATCAGCCCCAGCATTTT

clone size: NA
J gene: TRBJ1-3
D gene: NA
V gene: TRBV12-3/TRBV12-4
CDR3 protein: CASSLGGFSIYF
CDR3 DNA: TGTGCCAGCAGTTTAGGAGGGTTCTCCATATATTTT

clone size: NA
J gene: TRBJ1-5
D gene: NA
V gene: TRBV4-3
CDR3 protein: CASSQEWGSGPQHF
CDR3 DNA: TGCGCCAGCAGCCAAGAGTGGGGGTCTGGGCCCCAGCATTTT

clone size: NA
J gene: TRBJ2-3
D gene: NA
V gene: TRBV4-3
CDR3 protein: CASSQDGGGRTDTQYF
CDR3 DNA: TGCGCCAGCAGCCAAGATGGGGGGGGCCGTACAGATACGCAGTATTTT

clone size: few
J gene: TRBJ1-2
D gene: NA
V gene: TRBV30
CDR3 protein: CAWSGGRYNYGYTF
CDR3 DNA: TGTGCCTGGAGTGGGGGCCGTTATAACTATGGCTACACCTTC